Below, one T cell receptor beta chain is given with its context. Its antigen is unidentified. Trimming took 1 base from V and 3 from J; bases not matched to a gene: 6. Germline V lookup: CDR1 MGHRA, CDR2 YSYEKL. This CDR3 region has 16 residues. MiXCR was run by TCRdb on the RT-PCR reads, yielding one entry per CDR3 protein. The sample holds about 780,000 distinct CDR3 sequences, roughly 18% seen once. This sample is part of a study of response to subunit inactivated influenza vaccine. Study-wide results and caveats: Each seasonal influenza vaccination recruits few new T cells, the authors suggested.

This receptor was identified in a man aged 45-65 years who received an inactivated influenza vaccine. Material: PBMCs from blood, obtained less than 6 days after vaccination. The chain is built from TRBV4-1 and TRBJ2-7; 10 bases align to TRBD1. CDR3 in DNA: TGCGCCAGCAGCCAAGGGTGGGACAGGGGCCTCTACGAGCAGTACTTC. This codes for CASSQGWDRGLYEQYF.